This T cell receptor (beta chain) was found in a study of blood T cells in healthy people across ages. Study-level findings and limits: Age brought a roughly linear fall in TCR beta diversity measured per million T cells.

This clonotype was recorded a few times. Its cognate antigen is unknown. A sample-barcoded 5' primer and a J-beta primer mix were used in a second PCR of about 6 to 12 cycles. MiXCR was run by TCRdb on the 5' RACE reads, yielding one entry per CDR3 protein. The sample comprises approximately 1.5 million distinct CDR3 sequences, 35% to 45% of which are singletons, and 4% rests with the top ten. CDR3 size: 14 residues. The gene calls are TRBV12-3 or TRBV12-4 and TRBJ2-5, with unresolved D. The closer fit of TRBJ2-1 to the DNA end suggests the J call may be wrong. The receptor comes from a young woman in good health. The sequenced material came from blood. CDR3: CASRLGRAQETQFF. CDR3 sequence (DNA): TGTGCCAGCAGACTCGGACGAGCCCAAGAGACCCAGTTCTTC.